Sequencing of this T cell receptor (beta chain) was carried out in a study of blood T cell repertoires in COVID-19. Looking at the study overall: The cDNA or gDNA used as material had been derived from T cells, B-cell-depleted T cells, or PBMCs.

V trimming: 6 bases; J trimming: 5 bases; junction bases outside the gene matches: 7. Germline-derived CDR1 and CDR2 are MNHEY and SVGAGI. The CDR3 is 14 amino acids. Methods used by the authors: Estimates of nucleated cell counts were drawn from the amplification of reference gene primers. Libraries were prepared by immunoSEQ multiplex PCR; TCRdb keeps only in-frame clonotypes and omits some of them. V and J calls and clone size are those listed in that table; D and trimming were worked out from the DNA. The sample carries some 56,000 clones, 81% recorded once. This sequence joins TRBV6-5 and TRBJ2-7; 10 bases fit TRBD1. The sequencing sample was made of peripheral blood. This clonotype originated in a woman older than 75 with active or convalescent COVID-19. Here the CDR3 reads CASRAWDRGHEQYF. CDR3 in DNA: TGTGCCAGCAGGGCCTGGGACAGGGGCCACGAGCAGTACTTC.